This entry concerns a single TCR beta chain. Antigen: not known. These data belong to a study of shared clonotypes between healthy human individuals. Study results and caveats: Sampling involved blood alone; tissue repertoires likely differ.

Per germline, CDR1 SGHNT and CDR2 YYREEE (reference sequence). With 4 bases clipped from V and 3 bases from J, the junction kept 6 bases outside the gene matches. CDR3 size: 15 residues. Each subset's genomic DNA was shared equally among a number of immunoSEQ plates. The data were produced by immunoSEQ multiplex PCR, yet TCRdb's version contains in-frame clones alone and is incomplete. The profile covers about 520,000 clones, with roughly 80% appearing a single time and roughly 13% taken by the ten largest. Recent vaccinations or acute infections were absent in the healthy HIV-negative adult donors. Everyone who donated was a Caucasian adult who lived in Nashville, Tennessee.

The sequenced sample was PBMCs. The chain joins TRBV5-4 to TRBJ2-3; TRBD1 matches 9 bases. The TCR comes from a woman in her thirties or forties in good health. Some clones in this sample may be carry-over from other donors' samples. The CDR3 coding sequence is TGTGCCAGCAGCGCAGGACAGGGGTTGACAGATACGCAGTATTTT. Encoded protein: CASSAGQGLTDTQYF.